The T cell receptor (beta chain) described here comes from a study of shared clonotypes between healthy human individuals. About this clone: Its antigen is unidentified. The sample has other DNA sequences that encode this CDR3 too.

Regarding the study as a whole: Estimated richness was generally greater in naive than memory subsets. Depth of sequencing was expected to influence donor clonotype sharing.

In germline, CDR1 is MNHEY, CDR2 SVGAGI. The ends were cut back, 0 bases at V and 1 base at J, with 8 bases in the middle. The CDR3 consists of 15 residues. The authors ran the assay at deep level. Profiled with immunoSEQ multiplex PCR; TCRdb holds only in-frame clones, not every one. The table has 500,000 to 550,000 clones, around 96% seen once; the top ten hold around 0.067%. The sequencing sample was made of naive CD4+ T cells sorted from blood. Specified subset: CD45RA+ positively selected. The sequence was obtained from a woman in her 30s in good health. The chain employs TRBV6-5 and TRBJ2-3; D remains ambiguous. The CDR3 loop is CASSYSRQGTDTQYF. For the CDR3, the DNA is TGTGCCAGCAGTTACTCCAGGCAGGGCACAGATACGCAGTATTTT.